The clone carrying this T cell receptor beta chain has more than one count but fewer than ten. The data belong to a study of T cell changes during pregnancy in multiple sclerosis. CDR1 and CDR2 (germline): ENHRY, SYGVKD. CDR3 length equals 17 residues. Trimming removed 2 bases at V and 5 bases at J, with 18 bases between. Using immunoSEQ multiplex PCR, the repertoire was profiled, and TCRdb retains in-frame clones only, with some absent. The sample records roughly 47,000 clones, approximately 90% being singletons. This clonotype was obtained from a female donor with multiple sclerosis, enrolled in a pregnancy study. The chain recombines TRBV10-3 with TRBJ2-2, with no clear D. The sample here was CD8+ T cells from peripheral blood mononuclear cells, taken in the second trimester of pregnancy. The CDR3 here is CAISEASRSGLTGELFF. The CDR3 nucleotides read TGTGCCATCAGTGAGGCCTCCAGGTCCGGATTGACCGGGGAGCTGTTTTTT.